What follows are 16 T cell receptor beta chains derived from one specimen sequenced in a study of blood T cell repertoires in COVID-19. This table comes from immunoSEQ multiplex PCR, and its TCRdb copy is limited to in-frame clones, with some not included. The data contain around 94,000 clones, 91% of them seen just once; the ten biggest clones take up roughly 4.3%. The sample was peripheral blood. The receptors derive from a man aged 18-30 years with acute or convalescent COVID-19.

As DNA, the CDR3 is TGTGCCAGCAGTTACGCCGACCGGGACACCCAAGAGACCCAGTACTTC. This sequence encodes CASSYADRDTQETQYF. The genes are TRBV6-6 and TRBJ2-5; D possibly corresponds to TRBD1 (6 bases). The CDR3 covers 16 residues. V gave up 2 bases and J gave up 1 base, with 14 bases separating them. Germline CDR1 and CDR2: MNHNY and SVGAGI (reference sequence).

The rearrangement joins TRBV4-2 to TRBJ1-4; 8 bases map to TRBD1. The CDR3 runs 14 residues. CDR1 is LGHNA, CDR2 YNFKEQ, per germline. V gave up 1 base and J gave up 7 bases; unmatched junction bases: 2. The CDR3 DNA follows: TGTGCCAGCAGCCAAGCAGGGGGCGGTGAAAAACTGTTTTTT. This gives the protein CASSQAGGGEKLFF.

The CDR3 sequence is CAWSPLAGNTGELFF. The CDR3 DNA is TGTGCCTGGAGTCCACTAGCGGGGAACACCGGGGAGCTGTTTTTT. This sequence joins TRBV30 and TRBJ2-2; 9 positions match TRBD2. With V trimmed by 2 bases and J by 1 base, 2 bases remained unmatched. The germline gives CDR1 GTSNPN, CDR2 SVGIG (reference sequence). The CDR3 is 15 amino acids.

V gene TRBV27 combines with J gene TRBJ1-2; D unresolved. Trimming took 3 bases from V and 7 from J, leaving 12 bases between them. Germline CDR1 is MNHEY and CDR2 is SMNVEV (reference sequence). CDR3 length: 13 residues. The CDR3 protein is CASSFRGRGGYTF. In DNA, the CDR3 is TGTGCCAGCAGTTTTAGAGGGCGGGGTGGCTACACCTTC.

The chain recombines TRBV9 with TRBJ2-5; 11 nucleotides match TRBD2. The germline gives CDR1 SGDLS, CDR2 YYNGEE. The CDR3 sequence is 15 residues long. The trim removed 0 bases at V and 3 bases at J, leaving 1 base unmatched. CDR3 protein: CASSVALAGEETQYF. In nucleotides, the CDR3 is TGTGCCAGCAGCGTAGCACTAGCGGGGGAAGAGACCCAGTACTTC.

CDR3: CASSVFGSGGATGELFF. For the CDR3, the DNA is TGTGCCAGCAGCGTATTTGGGAGCGGGGGGGCCACCGGGGAGCTGTTTTTT. This chain connects TRBV9 to TRBJ2-2; TRBD2 matches 10 bases. This CDR3 contains 17 residues. Germline trimming cut 1 base from V and 4 bases from J; bases unmatched to any gene: 7. Germline loops: CDR1 SGDLS, CDR2 YYNGEE.

This sequence joins TRBV5-1 and TRBJ2-3, with TRBD2 matching 12 bases. The V gene end was trimmed by 4 bases and the J gene end by 4 bases; junction bases not matched to a gene: 7. From germline, CDR1 is SGHRS and CDR2 YFSETQ. The CDR3 is 16 amino acids. CDR3 protein: CASSLSSGGAPDTQYF. Written as DNA, the CDR3 is TGCGCCAGCAGCCTCTCTAGCGGGGGGGCGCCAGATACGCAGTATTTT.

This chain connects TRBV5-6 to TRBJ1-6; 7 bases fit TRBD1. This CDR3 is 14 amino acids long. Trimming at V came to 3 bases and at J to 7 bases, leaving 4 bases not matched to a gene. CDR1 and CDR2 from the germline V gene are SGHDT and YYEEEE. The CDR3 region has the DNA TGTGCCAGCAGCTACCGGGACAGAAATTCACCCCTCCACTTT. Translating gives CASSYRDRNSPLHF.

This clone came up a few times. The gene calls are TRBV18 and TRBJ2-7; maybe TRBD1 (5 bases). This CDR3 has 12 amino acids. Germline assignment: CDR1 KGHSH and CDR2 LQKENI. Trimming removed 5 bases from V and 7 bases from J, with 12 bases in between. CDR3 bases: TGTGCCAGCTCATCAACAGGTCTTGAGCAGTACTTC. Translation gives CASSSTGLEQYF.

V is TRBV27 and J is TRBJ2-3; D not resolved. Trimming shortened V by 3 bases and J by 0 bases, and 4 bases separated the two germline ends. Per germline, CDR1 MNHEY and CDR2 SMNVEV (reference sequence). The CDR3 has 13 amino acids. CDR3: CASSFISTDTQYF. CDR3 DNA sequence: TGTGCCAGCAGTTTTATTAGCACAGATACGCAGTATTTT.

The chain uses TRBV7-9 and TRBJ1-2; possibly TRBD1 for D (6 bases). The germline V gene has CDR1 SEHNR and CDR2 FQNEAQ (reference sequence). V was pared by 2 bases and J by 0 bases, with 13 bases between. The CDR3 has 16 residues. The chain's CDR3 is CASSLRGGPANYGYTF. As DNA, the CDR3 is TGTGCCAGCAGCTTAAGGGGGGGACCCGCTAACTATGGCTACACCTTC. Drawing the rest from reference TRBV7-9 and TRBJ1-2, the complete variable domain is DTGVSQNPRHKITKRGQNVTFRCDPISEHNRLYWYRQTLGQGPEFLTYFQNEAQLEKSRLLSDRFSAERPKGSFSTLEIQRTEQGDSAMYLCASSLRGGPANYGYTFGSGTRLTVV.

This clone was counted a single time. This chain's CDR3 is CASSPRKHDTGELFF. The CDR3 DNA sequence: TGTGCCAGCAGCCCGCGGAAACATGACACCGGGGAGCTGTTTTTT. The V call is TRBV5-6, the J call TRBJ2-2; D unresolved. Trimming removed 4 bases at V and 3 bases at J, with 13 bases between. The CDR3 extends over 15 amino acids. CDR1 is SGHDT and CDR2 is YYEEEE in the germline V gene.

The chain combines TRBV19 with TRBJ1-6; TRBD1 agrees at 9 bases. After removal of 5 bases from V and 7 bases from J, the junction contained 6 bases not matched to a gene. Germline loops: CDR1 LNHDA, CDR2 SQIVND (reference sequence). This CDR3 has 15 amino acids. The DNA for the CDR3 is TGTGCCAGTAGTGCCACAGGGGGCATAAATTCACCCCTCCACTTT. It yields the protein CASSATGGINSPLHF. The variable domain in full, completed from reference TRBV19 and TRBJ1-6, reads DGGITQSPKYLFRKEGQNVTLSCEQNLNHDAMYWYRQDPGQGLRLIYYSQIVNDFQKGDIAEGYSVSREKKESFPLTVTSAQKNPTAFYLCASSATGGINSPLHFGNGTRLTVT.

This clone was counted only a few times. The chain employs TRBV5-6 and TRBJ1-1, with 8 bases lining up with TRBD1. Trimming removed 0 bases from V and 7 bases from J; junction bases left unmatched: 8. The CDR3 has 15 amino acids. The germline CDR1 and CDR2 sequences are SGHDT and YYEEEE. This CDR3 is CASSLVGRGQDEAFF. CDR3 bases: TGTGCCAGCAGCTTGGTGGGCAGGGGGCAGGATGAAGCTTTCTTT.

The chain carries TRBV19 and TRBJ1-1, with a weak D call TRBD1 (6 bases). This CDR3 region has 15 residues. The V gene lost 4 bases and the J gene lost 0 bases, with 12 bases spanning the gap. Per germline, CDR1 LNHDA and CDR2 SQIVND (reference sequence). The CDR3 loop reads CASSTQGRLNTEAFF. The CDR3 nucleotides are TGTGCCAGTAGTACTCAGGGGAGATTGAACACTGAAGCTTTCTTT.

The chain employs TRBV29-1 and TRBJ2-7, with 7 positions matching TRBD1. The CDR3 loop spans 15 amino acids. The germline V gene has CDR1 SQVTM and CDR2 ANQGSEA. The V gene end was trimmed by 0 bases and the J gene end by 6 bases; junction bases not matched to a gene: 11. In DNA form, the CDR3 reads TGCAGCGTTGAAGATACCGGGACAGAAGGTGGCGAGCAGTACTTC. It codes for CSVEDTGTEGGEQYF.